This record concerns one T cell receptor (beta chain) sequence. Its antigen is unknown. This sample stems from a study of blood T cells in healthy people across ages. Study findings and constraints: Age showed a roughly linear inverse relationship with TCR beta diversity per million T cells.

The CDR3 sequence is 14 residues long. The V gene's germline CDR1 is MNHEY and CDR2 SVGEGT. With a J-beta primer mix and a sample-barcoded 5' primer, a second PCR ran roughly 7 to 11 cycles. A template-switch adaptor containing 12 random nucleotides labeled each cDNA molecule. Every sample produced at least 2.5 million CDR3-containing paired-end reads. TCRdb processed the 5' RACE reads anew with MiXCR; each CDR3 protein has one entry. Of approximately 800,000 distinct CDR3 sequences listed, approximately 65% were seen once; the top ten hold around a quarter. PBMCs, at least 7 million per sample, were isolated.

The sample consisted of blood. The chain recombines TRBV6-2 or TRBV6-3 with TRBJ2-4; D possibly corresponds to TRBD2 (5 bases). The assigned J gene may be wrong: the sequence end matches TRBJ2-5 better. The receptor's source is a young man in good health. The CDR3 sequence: CASSTDWAQETQYF. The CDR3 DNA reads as TGTGCCAGCAGTACGGACTGGGCCCAAGAGACCCAGTACTTC.